The next 8 T cell receptor beta chains were all read from a single sample in a study of shared clonotypes between healthy human individuals. CD45RO-negative, CCR7-selected cells formed the naive CD8 fraction, which excluded terminally differentiated effector memory CD45RA+ cells. The protocol was immunoSEQ multiplex PCR, while the TCRdb copy is restricted to in-frame clones and leaves out a portion. This sample has about 590,000 clones, with just under 97% found just once. Sequenced: naive CD8+ T cells sorted from blood. Receptors were obtained from a woman in her twenties or thirties in good health.

This CDR3 reads CASSAKTGGTPYNEQFF. The CDR3 DNA sequence: TGTGCCAGCAGCGCGAAGACGGGAGGGACCCCCTACAATGAGCAGTTCTTC. The V and J genes are TRBV9 and TRBJ2-1; 8 nucleotides agree with TRBD2. This CDR3 is built from 17 residues. Germline V lookup: CDR1 SGDLS, CDR2 YYNGEE. The junction had 10 bases not matched to a gene; V was cut back by 3 bases and J by 2 bases.

The chain links TRBV4-1 to TRBJ2-5; 10 nucleotides agree with TRBD2. The trim removed 4 bases at V and 2 bases at J, leaving 7 bases unmatched. The germline gives CDR1 MGHRA, CDR2 YSYEKL. The CDR3 sequence is 16 residues long. In DNA, the CDR3 is TGCGCCAGCAGCCCAGGGGGACTAGCGAGTCAAGAGACCCAGTACTTC. Residues: CASSPGGLASQETQYF.

The chain employs TRBV9 and TRBJ2-2; tentatively, D is TRBD1 (6 bases). Per germline, CDR1 SGDLS and CDR2 YYNGEE. The V end was cut by 4 bases, the J end by 2 bases, with 15 bases between. CDR3 size: 16 residues. The CDR3 sequence is CASSSWTDANTGELFF. The CDR3 DNA sequence: TGTGCCAGCAGCTCTTGGACAGACGCCAACACCGGGGAGCTGTTTTTT.

The DNA for the CDR3 is TGTGCCAGCAGCCAAGATTTTGCCTACGAGCAGTACTTC. It is translated as CASSQDFAYEQYF. The chain joins TRBV4-2 to TRBJ2-7; D remains ambiguous. Per the germline V gene, CDR1 is LGHNA and CDR2 is YNFKEQ. The length of the CDR3 is 13 residues. Deletions cut 0 bases from V and 2 bases from J, with 5 bases between.

This rearrangement joins TRBV12-5 to TRBJ2-7; 9 bases are a match to TRBD1. Per germline, CDR1 LGHNT and CDR2 FRNRAP. Germline trimming cut 2 bases from V and 2 bases from J; bases unmatched to any gene: 7. This CDR3 has 16 residues. CDR3 in amino acids: CASGLTPGQGTYEQYF. The DNA of the CDR3 is TGTGCTAGTGGTTTGACCCCGGGACAGGGAACCTACGAGCAGTACTTC.

V usage is TRBV5-5 and J usage is TRBJ2-6; no clear D. This CDR3 region has 16 residues. Trimming took 0 bases from V and 0 from J, leaving 7 bases between them. Per germline, CDR1 SGHKS and CDR2 YYEKEE (reference sequence). In DNA form, the CDR3 reads TGTGCCAGCAGCTTGGACGGATACTCTGGGGCCAACGTCCTGACTTTC. Its translation is CASSLDGYSGANVLTF.

The chain is built from TRBV28 and TRBJ1-1; D may be TRBD1 (6 bases). The V end lost 1 base, the J end lost 1 base, and 10 bases lay between the germline ends. CDR3 length equals 15 residues. Germline V lookup: CDR1 MDHEN, CDR2 SYDVKM. DNA for the CDR3: TGTGCCAGCAGTTTATTCGGGGGCCGGAACACTGAAGCTTTCTTT. This sequence encodes CASSLFGGRNTEAFF.

This clone was counted once. The gene calls are TRBV11-1 and TRBJ2-1; TRBD1 agrees at 8 bases. V dropped 3 bases and J dropped 7; count of bases not matched to a gene: 8. Germline V lookup: CDR1 SGHAT, CDR2 FQDESV (reference sequence). This CDR3 is built from 15 residues. The DNA for the CDR3 is TGTGCCAGCAGCTTTATATTGCAGGGGGCGAATGAGCAGTTCTTC. Translation gives CASSFILQGANEQFF. Filled out from reference TRBV11-1 and TRBJ2-1, the complete variable domain reads EAEVAQSPRYKITEKSQAVAFWCDPISGHATLYWYRQILGQGPELLVQFQDESVVDDSQLPKDRFSAERLKGVDSTLKIQPAELGDSAMYLCASSFILQGANEQFFGPGTRLTVL.